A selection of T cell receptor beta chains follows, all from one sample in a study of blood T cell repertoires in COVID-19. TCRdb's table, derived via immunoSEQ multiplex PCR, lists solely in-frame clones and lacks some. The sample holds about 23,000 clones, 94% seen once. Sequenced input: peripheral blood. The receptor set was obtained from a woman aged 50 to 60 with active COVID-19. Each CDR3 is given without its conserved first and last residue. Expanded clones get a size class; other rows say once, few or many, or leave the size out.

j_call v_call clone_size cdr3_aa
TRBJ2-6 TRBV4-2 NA ASSLGLAGRVSGANVLT
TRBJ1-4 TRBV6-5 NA ASTRQGTNEKLF
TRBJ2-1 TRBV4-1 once ASSHSSQPGAVWDEQF
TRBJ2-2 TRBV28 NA ASSFSGGGNTGELF
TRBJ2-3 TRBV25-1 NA AVGLAGISTQY
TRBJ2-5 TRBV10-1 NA ASSERTGPGGTQY
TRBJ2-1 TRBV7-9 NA ASSSVAGGYNEQF
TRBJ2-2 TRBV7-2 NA ASSSGLNTGELF
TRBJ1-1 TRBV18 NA ASSPPGGENTEAF
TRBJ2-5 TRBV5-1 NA ASSRQETQY
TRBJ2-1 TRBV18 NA ASSPQDSNNEQF
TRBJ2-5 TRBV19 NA ASSTTGSRDQY
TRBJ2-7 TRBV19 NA ASSIGRNTIEQY
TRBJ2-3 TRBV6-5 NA ASSWRAGTSDTQY
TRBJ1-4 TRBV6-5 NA ASQGQANEKLF
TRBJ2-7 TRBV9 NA ASSAMGQGSSYEQY
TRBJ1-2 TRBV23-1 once ASNYTEGNYGYT
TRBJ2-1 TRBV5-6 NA ASSFSQNEQF
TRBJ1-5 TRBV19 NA ASSREGYGNQPQH
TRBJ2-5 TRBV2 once ASSDRGVETQY
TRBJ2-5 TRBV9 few ASSPGDIQETQY
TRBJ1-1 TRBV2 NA ASRPTGLSEAF